The rows below give T cell receptor beta chains drawn from one sample of a study of blood T cell repertoires in COVID-19. Clones were read by immunoSEQ multiplex PCR, and TCRdb kept only the in-frame ones, dropping some. The profile shows some 200,000 clones, about 78% of them singletons. Sample: peripheral blood. The receptors derive from a woman aged 45-65 years with active or convalescent COVID-19. Each CDR3 is given with its conserved first and last residue. D genes are given only for firm matches. Clone size is not always given. Where it is, it says once, few, many or a class for expanded clones.

CDR3aa	CDR3nt	d_gene	v_gene	abundance	j_gene
CASSPAGLGHTDTQYF	TGTGCCAGCTCCCCGGCGGGGTTGGGGCACACAGATACGCAGTATTTT	NA	TRBV18	NA	TRBJ2-3
CASSYSSVSYEQYF	TGTGCCAGCAGTTACTCGAGTGTCTCCTACGAGCAGTACTTC	NA	TRBV6-2/TRBV6-3	NA	TRBJ2-7
CASSFGQLATNEKLFF	TGTGCCAGCAGTTTTGGACAACTGGCAACTAATGAAAAACTGTTTTTT	NA	TRBV6-5	once	TRBJ1-4
CASSERQGANSPLHF	TGTGCCAGCAGCGAACGACAGGGGGCTAATTCACCCCTCCACTTT	TRBD1	TRBV9	few	TRBJ1-6
CASSQEGATGYGYTF	TGCGCCAGCAGCCAAGAAGGGGCCACTGGCTATGGCTACACCTTC	NA	TRBV4-3	NA	TRBJ1-2
CASSQRQLGNTGELFF	TGTGCCAGCAGCCAACGACAACTGGGGAACACCGGGGAGCTGTTTTTT	NA	TRBV3-1/TRBV3-2	NA	TRBJ2-2
CASSPSSGELFF	TGTGCCAGTAGTCCTTCGAGCGGGGAGCTGTTTTTT	NA	TRBV19	NA	TRBJ2-2
CASSQDRSGGALDTQYF	TGTGCCAGCAGCCAAGATAGGAGCGGGGGGGCCTTAGATACGCAGTATTTT	TRBD2	TRBV3-1/TRBV3-2	NA	TRBJ2-3
CASKSAGKNSNQPQHF	TGTGCCAGCAAATCAGCGGGGAAGAATAGCAATCAGCCCCAGCATTTT	NA	TRBV7-6	once	TRBJ1-5
CASRTSGPSYNEQFF	TGTGCCAGTCGGACTAGCGGGCCTTCCTACAATGAGCAGTTCTTC	TRBD2	TRBV19	few	TRBJ2-1
CASSPGGPIRNTEAFF	TGTGCCAGCAGTCCCGGTGGGCCGATACGGAACACTGAAGCTTTCTTT	NA	TRBV28	NA	TRBJ1-1
CASSPKEGAGDSPLHF	TGTGCCAGCTCCCCAAAGGAGGGGGCAGGTGATTCACCCCTCCACTTT	TRBD1	TRBV18	NA	TRBJ1-6
CAISELAGAQAGELFF	TGTGCCATCAGTGAACTAGCGGGAGCCCAGGCCGGGGAGCTGTTTTTT	TRBD2	TRBV10-3	NA	TRBJ2-2
CASSPVAGVPYEQYF	TGTGCCAGCAGCCCCGTAGCGGGAGTCCCCTACGAGCAGTACTTC	TRBD2	TRBV9	NA	TRBJ2-7
CASSGPVQGAGQPQHF	TGTGCCAGCAGTGGGCCTGTACAGGGGGCTGGGCAGCCCCAGCATTTT	TRBD1	TRBV6-1	NA	TRBJ1-5
CASSPTTGHTEAFF	TGTGCCAGCAGCCCTACGACAGGGCACACTGAAGCTTTCTTT	TRBD1	TRBV7-2	NA	TRBJ1-1
CASSSPRDPTDGYTF	TGTGCCAGCAGTTCCCCCAGGGATCCGACGGATGGCTACACCTTC	NA	TRBV27	NA	TRBJ1-2
CASSQVSWPGGNEKLFF	TGTGCCAGCAGCCAAGTATCTTGGCCAGGGGGTAATGAAAAACTGTTTTTT	TRBD1	TRBV3-1/TRBV3-2	NA	TRBJ1-4
CASRAQGEKLFF	TGTGCCAGTAGGGCACAGGGGGAAAAACTGTTTTTT	TRBD1	TRBV19	NA	TRBJ1-4
CAWSDPRVHHEQFF	TGTGCCTGGAGTGACCCCAGGGTTCATCATGAGCAGTTCTTC	NA	TRBV30	NA	TRBJ2-1
CASSLFFGETDYGYTF	TGTGCCAGCAGCTTATTTTTTGGCGAAACAGACTATGGCTACACCTTC	NA	TRBV7-2	many	TRBJ1-2
CASSYTTGPQGYGYTF	TGTGCCAGCAGTTACACTACAGGGCCTCAGGGCTATGGCTACACCTTC	NA	TRBV6-5	once	TRBJ1-2
CASSPRGRVGATNEKLFF	TGTGCCAGCTCACCACGAGGGAGGGTTGGGGCAACTAATGAAAAACTGTTTTTT	NA	TRBV18	NA	TRBJ1-4
CASSLGQGSDYGYTF	TGTGCCAGCAGCTTGGGACAGGGAAGTGACTATGGCTACACCTTC	TRBD1	TRBV11-3	NA	TRBJ1-2
CAISESAFPGQGADTQYF	TGTGCCATCAGTGAGTCGGCGTTTCCGGGACAGGGGGCTGATACGCAGTATTTT	TRBD1	TRBV10-3	NA	TRBJ2-3
CASSLSGTGSGYTF	TGTGCCAGCAGCTTATCCGGGACAGGGAGTGGCTACACCTTC	TRBD1	TRBV14	NA	TRBJ1-2
CASSGLDRRDTGELFF	TGTGCCAGCAGCGGATTGGACAGGAGGGACACCGGGGAGCTGTTTTTT	NA	TRBV5-6	NA	TRBJ2-2
CATSRGTSGGDEQYF	TGTGCCACCAGCAGAGGGACTAGCGGGGGAGACGAGCAGTACTTC	TRBD2	TRBV15	NA	TRBJ2-7
CASSLVPRQGQETQYF	TGTGCCAGCAGTCTCGTACCCCGACAGGGCCAAGAGACCCAGTACTTC	TRBD1	TRBV6-2/TRBV6-3	NA	TRBJ2-5
CASTLSGTQYGYTF	TGTGCCAGCACTTTATCGGGGACACAGTATGGCTACACCTTC	NA	TRBV28	NA	TRBJ1-2
CASSYREGTGELFF	TGTGCCAGTAGTTACAGGGAAGGTACCGGGGAGCTGTTTTTT	NA	TRBV19	once	TRBJ2-2
CASSLNRAGGGYGYTF	TGTGCCAGCAGTTTAAACCGCGCGGGGGGCGGGTATGGCTACACCTTC	NA	TRBV27	NA	TRBJ1-2
CAWSARTAGTYEQYF	TGTGCCTGGAGTGCTCGTACAGCGGGAACCTACGAGCAGTACTTC	TRBD2	TRBV30	once	TRBJ2-7
CASRSRQGRSTEAFF	TGTGCCAGCAGGTCCCGACAGGGGAGGAGCACTGAAGCTTTCTTT	TRBD1	TRBV6-5	NA	TRBJ1-1
CASSASRDRGPYSGANVLTF	TGTGCCAGCAGTGCTTCGAGGGACAGGGGACCTTATTCTGGGGCCAACGTCCTGACTTTC	TRBD1	TRBV6-4	NA	TRBJ2-6
CASSSVGGISEAFF	TGTGCCAGCAGCTCTGTCGGAGGGATTTCTGAAGCTTTCTTT	NA	TRBV7-9	NA	TRBJ1-1
CASRTQSLHF	TGTGCCAGCCGTACACAATCCCTCCACTTT	NA	TRBV19	NA	TRBJ1-6
CASSIRTGGNTIYF	TGTGCCAGTAGTATCCGGACAGGCGGAAACACCATATATTTT	TRBD1	TRBV19	once	TRBJ1-3
CAWSVRQRGTGELFF	TGTGCCTGGAGTGTACGTCAGCGTGGCACCGGGGAGCTGTTTTTT	NA	TRBV30	NA	TRBJ2-2
CASGTADRAREQYF	TGTGCCAGTGGGACAGCAGACAGGGCTAGGGAGCAGTACTTC	TRBD1	TRBV27	medium-sized	TRBJ2-7
CASSLALRSSEAFF	TGTGCCAGCAGCTTAGCCCTCAGGTCCTCAGAAGCTTTCTTT	NA	TRBV7-2	NA	TRBJ1-1